These 9 T cell receptor beta chains were all obtained from the same sample, sequenced in a study of shared clonotypes between healthy human individuals. Clones were read by immunoSEQ multiplex PCR, and TCRdb kept only the in-frame ones, dropping some. The table has about 2.4 million clones, 93% seen once. The sequenced sample consisted of naive CD4+ T cells from PBMCs. Subset in this sample: CD45RA+ positively selected. These receptors were collected from a young man in good health. Some clones in this sample may be carry-over from other donors' samples.

The gene calls are TRBV2 and TRBJ1-1; a weak D match, TRBD1 (5 bases). Germline V gives CDR1 SNHLY, CDR2 FYNNEI. V was cut by 7 bases and J by 3 bases, with 18 bases left in between. CDR3 size: 15 residues. The CDR3 loop reads CASTGAGVGDTEAFF. In DNA form, the CDR3 reads TGTGCCAGCACCGGCGCCGGGGTAGGGGACACTGAAGCTTTCTTT. Full variable domain (rest looked up from reference TRBV2 and TRBJ1-1): EPEVTQTPSHQVTQMGQEVILRCVPISNHLYFYWYRQILGQKVEFLVSFYNNEISEKSEIFDDQFSVERPDGSNFTLKIRSTKLEDSAMYFCASTGAGVGDTEAFFGQGTRLTVV.

The V and J genes are TRBV19 and TRBJ2-7; 13 nucleotides match TRBD2. CDR1 and CDR2 (germline): LNHDA, SQIVND (reference sequence). The ends lost 6 bases at V and 2 bases at J; junction bases unmatched: 7. CDR3 length: 16 residues. The CDR3 sequence: CASRGLAGKEAYEQYF. CDR3 coding DNA: TGTGCCAGTAGGGGACTAGCGGGAAAAGAGGCCTACGAGCAGTACTTC.

This clone appeared a single time. This chain connects TRBV18 to TRBJ2-2, with D possibly being TRBD2 (6 bases). Trimming stripped 5 bases from V and 8 bases from J, with 18 bases between. The germline V gene encodes CDR1 KGHSH and CDR2 LQKENI. The CDR3 sequence is 15 residues long. CDR3 region: CASSAVLGGAGELFF. The CDR3, as DNA: TGTGCCAGCTCAGCAGTTCTTGGAGGGGCTGGGGAGCTGTTTTTT.

The chain is built from TRBV5-1 and TRBJ1-3; D is undetermined. The germline V gene encodes CDR1 SGHRS and CDR2 YFSETQ. There are 14 residues in the CDR3. Between the trimmed V and J ends, which lost 1 base and 3 bases, there was a span of 8 bases. CDR3 in amino acids: CASSLLGIGNTIYF. DNA for the CDR3: TGCGCCAGCAGCTTGTTGGGTATTGGAAACACCATATATTTT.

The chain combines TRBV5-5 with TRBJ2-1; 13 bases align to TRBD2. With 3 bases clipped from V and 5 bases from J, the junction kept 8 bases outside the gene matches. Germline V gene lookup returns CDR1 SGHKS and CDR2 YYEKEE (reference sequence). This CDR3 has 17 residues. CDR3 in amino acids: CASSYLPGLAGNNEQFF. In nucleotides, the CDR3 is TGTGCCAGCAGCTATCTACCGGGACTAGCGGGGAACAATGAGCAGTTCTTC.

This clone appeared once. The J gene is TRBJ1-2, the V gene TRBV10-3, with 7 bases that match TRBD1. From germline, CDR1 is ENHRY and CDR2 SYGVKD. The CDR3 sequence is 14 residues long. V gave up 5 bases and J gave up 3 bases; unmatched junction bases: 6. CDR3 in amino acids: CAISPGGGDYGYTF. The CDR3 nucleotides read TGTGCCATCAGTCCAGGGGGTGGGGACTATGGCTACACCTTC.

V gene TRBV27 combines with J gene TRBJ1-4; no clear D. Germline V CDR1 and CDR2: MNHEY, SMNVEV (reference sequence). V lost 6 bases, J lost 7 bases, and 12 bases lay in between. The CDR3 length is 13 residues. The CDR3 sequence: CASRTQDGEKLFF. The CDR3 nucleotides read TGTGCCAGCAGAACGCAGGACGGTGAAAAACTGTTTTTT. Complete variable domain (other parts from reference TRBV27 and TRBJ1-4): EAQVTQNPRYLITVTGKKLTVTCSQNMNHEYMSWYRQDPGLGLRQIYYSMNVEVTDKGDVPEGYKVSRKEKRNFPLILESPSPNQTSLYFCASRTQDGEKLFFGSGTQLSVL.

Of note for this clone: Other DNA sequences of this sample code for an identical CDR3. The chain employs TRBV7-9 and TRBJ2-3; D perhaps matches TRBD1 (6 bases). The V gene lost 5 bases and the J gene lost 0 bases, with 9 bases spanning the gap. CDR3 length: 14 residues. Germline V gives CDR1 SEHNR, CDR2 FQNEAQ (reference sequence). Here the CDR3 reads CASSLRGSTDTQYF. The DNA for the CDR3 is TGTGCCAGCAGCCTCAGGGGTAGCACAGATACGCAGTATTTT.

CDR3: CAQRALNTEAFF. The CDR3 DNA is TGTGCCCAACGGGCACTAAACACTGAAGCTTTCTTT. J is TRBJ1-1 and V is TRBV6-1; D gene unclear. Germline V gene lookup returns CDR1 MNHNS and CDR2 SASEGT. The germline V and J ends were trimmed by 11 bases and 2 bases, with 12 bases remaining between them. The CDR3 loop spans 12 amino acids.